This T cell receptor beta chain was documented in a study of shared clonotypes between healthy human individuals. Study in general: A donor's plate count was three for CD4 naive and three for CD4 memory; CD8 naive had two and CD8 memory one.

This CDR3 comprises 16 residues. The junction had 10 bases not matched to a gene; V was cut back by 8 bases and J by 0 bases. CDR1 is SGHAT, CDR2 FQNNGV, per germline. TCRdb's copy holds only in-frame clones and misses some; the assay was immunoSEQ multiplex PCR. The table has roughly 1,500,000 clones, around 98.5% seen once. The sequencing sample was made of naive CD4+ T cells sorted from blood. Subset given: CD45RA+ positively selected. The chain recombines TRBV11-2 with TRBJ2-1; TRBD2 agrees at 7 bases. This receptor was taken from a man aged 30 to 45 in good health. CDR3 DNA: TGTGCCAGCCGCAGCCCGGGCGGGAGCTCCTACAATGAGCAGTTCTTC. This encodes CASRSPGGSSYNEQFF.